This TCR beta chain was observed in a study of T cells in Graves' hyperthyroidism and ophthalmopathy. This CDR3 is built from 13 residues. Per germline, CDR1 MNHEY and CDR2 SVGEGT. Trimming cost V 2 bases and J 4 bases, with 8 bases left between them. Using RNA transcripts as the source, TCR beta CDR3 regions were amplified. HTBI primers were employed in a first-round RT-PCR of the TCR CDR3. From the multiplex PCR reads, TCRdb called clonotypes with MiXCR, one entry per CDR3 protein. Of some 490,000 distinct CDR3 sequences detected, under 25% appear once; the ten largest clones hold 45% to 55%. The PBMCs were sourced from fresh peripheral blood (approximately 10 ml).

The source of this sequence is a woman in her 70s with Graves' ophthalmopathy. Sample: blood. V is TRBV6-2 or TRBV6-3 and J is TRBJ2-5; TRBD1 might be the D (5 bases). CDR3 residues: CASSYVQGETQYF. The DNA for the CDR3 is TGTGCCAGCAGTTACGTCCAGGGAGAGACCCAGTACTTC.